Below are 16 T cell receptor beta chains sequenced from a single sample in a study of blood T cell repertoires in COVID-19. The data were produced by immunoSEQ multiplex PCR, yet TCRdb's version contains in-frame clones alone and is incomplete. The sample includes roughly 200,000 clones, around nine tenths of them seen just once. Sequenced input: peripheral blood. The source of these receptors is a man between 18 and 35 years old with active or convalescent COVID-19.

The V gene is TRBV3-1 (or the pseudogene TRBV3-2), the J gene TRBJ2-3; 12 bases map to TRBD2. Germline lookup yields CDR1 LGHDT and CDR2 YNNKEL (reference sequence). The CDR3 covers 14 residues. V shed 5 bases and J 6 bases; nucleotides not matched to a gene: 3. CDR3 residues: CASSYLAGGDTQYF. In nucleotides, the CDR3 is TGTGCCAGCAGCTACCTAGCGGGGGGGGATACGCAGTATTTT.

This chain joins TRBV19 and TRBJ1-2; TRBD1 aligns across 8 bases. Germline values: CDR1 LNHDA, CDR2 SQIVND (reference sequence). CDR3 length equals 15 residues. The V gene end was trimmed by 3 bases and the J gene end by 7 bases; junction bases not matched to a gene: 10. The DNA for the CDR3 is TGTGCCAGTAGTATGACCGGGACAGGAGCGAGTGGCTACACCTTC. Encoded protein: CASSMTGTGASGYTF.

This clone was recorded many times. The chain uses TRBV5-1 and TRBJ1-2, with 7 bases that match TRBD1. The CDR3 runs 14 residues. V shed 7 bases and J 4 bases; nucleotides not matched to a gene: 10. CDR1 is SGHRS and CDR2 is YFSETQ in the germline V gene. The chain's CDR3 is CASSPTGSSYGYTF. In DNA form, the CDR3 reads TGCGCCAGCTCCCCGACAGGGTCGAGCTATGGCTACACCTTC.

The CDR3 DNA reads as TGTGCCATCAGAGACAGGGGAGGGACTGAAGCTTTCTTT. It codes for CAIRDRGGTEAFF. V usage is TRBV10-3 and J usage is TRBJ1-1, with 8 positions matching TRBD1. Trimming at V came to 6 bases and at J to 5 bases, leaving 5 bases not matched to a gene. There are 13 residues in the CDR3. Germline assignment: CDR1 ENHRY and CDR2 SYGVKD.

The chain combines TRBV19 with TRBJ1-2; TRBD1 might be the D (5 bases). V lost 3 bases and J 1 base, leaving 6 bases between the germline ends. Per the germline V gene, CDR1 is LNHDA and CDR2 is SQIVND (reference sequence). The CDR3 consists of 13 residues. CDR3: CASSIGHNYGYTF. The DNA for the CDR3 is TGTGCCAGTAGTATTGGACATAACTATGGCTACACCTTC.

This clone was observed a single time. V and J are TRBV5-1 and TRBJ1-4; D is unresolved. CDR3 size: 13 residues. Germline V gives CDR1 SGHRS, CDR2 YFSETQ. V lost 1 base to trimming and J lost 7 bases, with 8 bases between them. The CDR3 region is CASSLPPSEKLFF. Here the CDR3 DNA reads TGCGCCAGCAGCTTGCCTCCGAGTGAAAAACTGTTTTTT.

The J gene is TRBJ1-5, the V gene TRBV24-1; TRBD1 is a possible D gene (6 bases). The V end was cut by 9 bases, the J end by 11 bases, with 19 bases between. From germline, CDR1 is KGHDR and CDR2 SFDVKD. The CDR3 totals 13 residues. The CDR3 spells CATRGQCRLSQHF. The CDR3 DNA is TGTGCCACCCGTGGACAGTGTCGTTTGTCCCAGCATTTT.

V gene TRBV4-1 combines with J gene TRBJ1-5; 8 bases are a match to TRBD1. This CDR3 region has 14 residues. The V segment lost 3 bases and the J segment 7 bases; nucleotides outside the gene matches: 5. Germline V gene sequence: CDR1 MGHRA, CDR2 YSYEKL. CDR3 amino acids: CASSHPGGYQPQHF. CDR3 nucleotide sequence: TGCGCCAGCAGCCACCCAGGGGGCTACCAGCCCCAGCATTTT.

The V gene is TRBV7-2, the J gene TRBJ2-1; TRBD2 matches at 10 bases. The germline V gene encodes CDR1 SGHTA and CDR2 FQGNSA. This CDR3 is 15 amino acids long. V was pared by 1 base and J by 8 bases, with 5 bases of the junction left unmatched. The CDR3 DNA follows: TGTGCCAGCAGCTTAGACCTAGCGGGAGTCGATGAGCAGTTCTTC. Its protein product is CASSLDLAGVDEQFF. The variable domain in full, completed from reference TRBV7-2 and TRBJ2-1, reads GAGVSQSPSNKVTEKGKDVELRCDPISGHTALYWYRQSLGQGLEFLIYFQGNSAPDKSGLPSDRFSAERTGGSVSTLTIQRTQQEDSAVYLCASSLDLAGVDEQFFGPGTRLTVL.

The CDR3, as DNA: TGTGCCAGCAGTTTCCGACAAACTAGCGGGGGGGCCGATGGGGAGCTGTTTTTT. This translates into CASSFRQTSGGADGELFF. The J gene is TRBJ2-2, the V gene TRBV27; 13 bases map to TRBD2. Trimming removed 3 bases from V and 8 bases from J; junction bases left unmatched: 12. Germline V gene data show CDR1 as MNHEY and CDR2 as SMNVEV (reference sequence). The CDR3 extends over 18 amino acids.

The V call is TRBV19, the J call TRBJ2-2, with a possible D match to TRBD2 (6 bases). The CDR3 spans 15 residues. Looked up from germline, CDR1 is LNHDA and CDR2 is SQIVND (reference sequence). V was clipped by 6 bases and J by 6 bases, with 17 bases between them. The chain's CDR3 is CASRGGPTRPGELFF. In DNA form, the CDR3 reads TGTGCCAGTAGGGGGGGACCAACCCGACCCGGGGAGCTGTTTTTT.

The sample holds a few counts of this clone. CDR3 coding DNA: TGCGCCAGCAGCCAAGTCCAGGGACAAGAAAAACTGTTTTTT. Protein: CASSQVQGQEKLFF. The V gene is TRBV4-3, the J gene TRBJ1-4, with D maybe TRBD1 (6 bases). Germline V gives CDR1 LGHNA, CDR2 YSLEER. V was trimmed by 1 base and J by 8 bases, leaving 11 bases between them. The CDR3 is 14 amino acids.

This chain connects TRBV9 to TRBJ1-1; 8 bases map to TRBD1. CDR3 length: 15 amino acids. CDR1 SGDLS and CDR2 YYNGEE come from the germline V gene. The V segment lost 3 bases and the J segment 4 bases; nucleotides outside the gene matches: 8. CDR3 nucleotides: TGTGCCAGCAGCGCGCGTTCAACAGGGGGCACTGAAGCTTTCTTT. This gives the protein CASSARSTGGTEAFF. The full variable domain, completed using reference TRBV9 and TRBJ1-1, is DSGVTQTPKHLITATGQRVTLRCSPRSGDLSVYWYQQSLDQGLQFLIQYYNGEERAKGNILERFSAQQFPDLHSELNLSSLELGDSALYFCASSARSTGGTEAFFGQGTRLTVV.

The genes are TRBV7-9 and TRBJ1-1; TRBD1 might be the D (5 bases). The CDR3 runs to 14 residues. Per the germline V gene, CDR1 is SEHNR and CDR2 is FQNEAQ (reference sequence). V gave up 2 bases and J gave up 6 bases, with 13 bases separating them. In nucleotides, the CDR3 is TGTGCCAGCAGCTTACGTAGCAGGGAAGCTGAAGCTTTCTTT. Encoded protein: CASSLRSREAEAFF.

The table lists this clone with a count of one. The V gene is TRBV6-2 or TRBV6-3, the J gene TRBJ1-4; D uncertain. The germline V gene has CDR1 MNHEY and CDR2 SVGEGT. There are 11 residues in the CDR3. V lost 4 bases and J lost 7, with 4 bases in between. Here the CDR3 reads CASSSSEKLFF. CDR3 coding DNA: TGTGCCAGCAGTTCGTCTGAAAAACTGTTTTTT.

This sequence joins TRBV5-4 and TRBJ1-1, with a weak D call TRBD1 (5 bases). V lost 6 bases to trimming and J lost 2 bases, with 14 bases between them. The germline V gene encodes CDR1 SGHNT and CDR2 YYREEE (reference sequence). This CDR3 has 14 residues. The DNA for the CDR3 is TGTGCCAGCAACGAAGGGGATAAAAACACTGAAGCTTTCTTT. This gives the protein CASNEGDKNTEAFF.